The 12 T cell receptor beta chains below were found in one sample sequenced in a study of T cell responses to AZD1222 COVID-19 vaccine (dated by TCRdb to the early 2020s). The time point tag for this specimen amounts to: baseline before first vaccination. The library was obtained by the immunoSEQ multiplex PCR assay. This is the immuneACCESS table as TCRdb keeps it, with only in-frame sequences that have V and J called. A part of the clones is gone; compared with another copy, unresolved V genes explain less than half, and the rest is unexplained. Here the sample has about 85,000 clones; about 90% occur a single time. Approximately 15% of the sample goes to the ten largest clones. Sequenced material: peripheral blood, taken on day 0 of AZD1222 vaccination. Receptors originate from an adult in good health.

V and J are TRBV7-3 and TRBJ1-2; D is uncertain. The CDR3 runs to 13 residues. CDR1 is SGHTA and CDR2 is FQGTGA in the germline V gene. The V end lost 4 bases, the J end lost 6 bases, and 12 bases lay between the germline ends. The CDR3 DNA sequence: TGTGCCAGCAGCTCCCGCGCGGGTAATGGCTACACCTTC. Translation gives CASSSRAGNGYTF.

This chain joins TRBV28 and TRBJ1-6; TRBD1 aligns across 7 bases. The CDR3 has 12 amino acids. Trimming cost V 10 bases and J 9 bases; bases outside gene matches: 6. Germline lookup yields CDR1 MDHEN and CDR2 SYDVKM. In nucleotides, the CDR3 is TGTGCCACCCTGACAGGGTTTTCACCCCTCCACTTT. It encodes CATLTGFSPLHF.

The genes are TRBV9 and TRBJ1-2; tentatively, D is TRBD1 (6 bases). V was cut by 2 bases and J by 0 bases, with 17 bases left in between. The CDR3 covers 17 residues. CDR1 is SGDLS and CDR2 is YYNGEE in the germline V gene. CDR3 sequence reads: CASSVGPGTQANYGYTF. CDR3 DNA sequence: TGTGCCAGCAGCGTCGGACCTGGGACACAAGCTAACTATGGCTACACCTTC.

This chain connects TRBV23-1 to TRBJ1-3; unclear D gene. TRBV23-1 is an open reading frame whose function is uncertain. The V and J ends lost 6 bases and 0 bases respectively, with 15 bases between them. The CDR3 is 16 amino acids. Here the CDR3 reads CASRGPADLSGNTIYF. The CDR3 nucleotides are TGCGCCAGCAGGGGTCCGGCTGACCTCTCTGGAAACACCATATATTTT.

V gene TRBV6-5 combines with J gene TRBJ2-7; D is undetermined. Trimming took off 5 bases at V and 1 base at J, with 12 bases between the two ends. Germline values: CDR1 MNHEY, CDR2 SVGAGI. The CDR3 runs to 14 residues. The CDR3 bases are TGTGCCAGCAGTCCCACGTCCGGGTCCTACGAGCAGTACTTC. Its protein product is CASSPTSGSYEQYF.

The chain links TRBV6-1 to TRBJ1-1, with D possibly TRBD1 on 5 matching bases. The CDR3 contains 15 residues. V gave up 1 base and J gave up 1 base, with 10 bases separating them. CDR1 is MNHNS and CDR2 is SASEGT in the germline V gene. In nucleotides, the CDR3 is TGTGCCAGCAGTGAAGTTTATGGGGCGAACACTGAAGCTTTCTTT. It specifies CASSEVYGANTEAFF.

The chain carries TRBV2 and TRBJ1-6; D uncertain. Looked up from germline, CDR1 is SNHLY and CDR2 is FYNNEI. This CDR3 has 17 residues. V was shortened by 6 bases and J by 0 bases, with 15 bases between the two germline ends. CDR3 in DNA: TGTGCCAGCAGGTGGGAACGGTTAAACTCCTATAATTCACCCCTCCACTTT. It yields the protein CASRWERLNSYNSPLHF.

The genes are TRBV6-2 or TRBV6-3 and TRBJ2-5, with D tentatively TRBD2 (6 bases). CDR3 length equals 17 residues. Trimming pared 2 bases from V and 0 bases from J, leaving 16 bases between. The germline CDR1 and CDR2 sequences are MNHEY and SVGEGT. In DNA, the CDR3 is TGTGCCAGCAGTTACAAACGGGGGACCCTAGACCAAGAGACCCAGTACTTC. Protein: CASSYKRGTLDQETQYF.

V is TRBV12-3 or TRBV12-4 and J is TRBJ1-1; perhaps TRBD1 as D (5 bases). This CDR3 comprises 13 residues. The germline V and J ends were trimmed by 2 bases and 5 bases, with 9 bases remaining between them. The CDR3 nucleotides are TGTGCCAGCAGTTTATGGGGGGAGACTGAAGCTTTCTTT. Translating it yields CASSLWGETEAFF.

The chain combines TRBV5-5 with TRBJ2-3; 7 nucleotides align to TRBD2. The junction had 9 bases not matched to a gene; V was cut back by 4 bases and J by 4 bases. This CDR3 has 15 residues. CDR1 and CDR2 from the germline V gene are SGHKS and YYEKEE (reference sequence). The CDR3 coding sequence is TGTGCCAGCAGCCAACAGCGGGAAGTCGCAGATACGCAGTATTTT. Residues: CASSQQREVADTQYF. Full variable domain (missing parts from reference TRBV5-5 and TRBJ2-3): DAGVTQSPTHLIKTRGQQVTLRCSPISGHKSVSWYQQVLGQGPQFIFQYYEKEERGRGNFPDRFSARQFPNYSSELNVNALLLGDSALYLCASSQQREVADTQYFGPGTRLTVL.

There are a few counts of this clone. The V call is TRBV5-5, the J call TRBJ1-1; D is perhaps TRBD1 (5 bases). V was clipped by 2 bases and J by 4 bases, with 12 bases between them. Germline CDR1 reads SGHKS; CDR2 reads YYEKEE (reference sequence). This CDR3 has 14 amino acids. DNA for the CDR3: TGTGCCAGCAGCTTTGATCCAGGGAGCACTGAAGCTTTCTTT. Its protein product is CASSFDPGSTEAFF.

The V and J genes are TRBV18 and TRBJ2-1; 11 bases match TRBD1. This CDR3 contains 16 residues. The V segment lost 3 bases and the J segment 9 bases; nucleotides outside the gene matches: 10. Germline V lookup: CDR1 KGHSH, CDR2 LQKENI. In DNA, the CDR3 is TGTGCCAGCTCACCCGGACCGGGGACAGGGGGGGCTGAGCAGTTCTTC. Residues: CASSPGPGTGGAEQFF.